This T cell receptor beta chain was observed in a study of blood T cell repertoires in COVID-19. Study-level information: Acute-phase and convalescent COVID-19 samples originated in the United States, Italy and Spain. Sources were T cells, B-cell-depleted T cells, or PBMCs; the material itself was cDNA or gDNA.

As processed by the authors: Reference gene primer amplification yielded estimated nucleated cell counts. TCRdb keeps only in-frame clones here, not all; method: immunoSEQ multiplex PCR. V and J calls and clone size follow that table, whereas D and trimming were derived from the DNA. The data show over 110,000 clones, with roughly 85% seen just once and approximately 3.5% held by the top ten. CDR1 MDHEN and CDR2 SYDVKM come from the germline V gene. CDR3 length equals 14 residues. Losses at the gene ends were 6 bases for V and 5 bases for J; bases not matched to a gene: 2. This TCR was recovered from a man aged 60-69 years with acute or convalescent COVID-19. Sequencing input: peripheral blood. The chain uses TRBV28 and TRBJ1-6, with 9 nucleotides matching TRBD1. The CDR3 DNA sequence: TGTGCCAGCAGCGGGACAGGGCATAATTCACCCCTCCACTTT. Translating it yields CASSGTGHNSPLHF. Supplemented by reference TRBV28 and TRBJ1-6, the full variable domain reads DVKVTQSSRYLVKRTGEKVFLECVQDMDHENMFWYRQDPGLGLRLIYFSYDVKMKEKGDIPEGYSVSREKKERFSLILESASTNQTSMYLCASSGTGHNSPLHFGNGTRLTVT.